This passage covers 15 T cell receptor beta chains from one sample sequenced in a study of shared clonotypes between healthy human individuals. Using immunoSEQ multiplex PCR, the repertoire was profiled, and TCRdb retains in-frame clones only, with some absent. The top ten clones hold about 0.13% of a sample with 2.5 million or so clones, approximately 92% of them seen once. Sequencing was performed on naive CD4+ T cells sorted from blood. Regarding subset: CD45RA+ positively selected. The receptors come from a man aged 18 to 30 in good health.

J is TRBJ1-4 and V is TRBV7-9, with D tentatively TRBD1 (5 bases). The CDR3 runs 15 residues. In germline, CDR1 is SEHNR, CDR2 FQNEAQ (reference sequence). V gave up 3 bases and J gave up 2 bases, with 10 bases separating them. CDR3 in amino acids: CASSFVGPTNEKLFF. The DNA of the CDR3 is TGTGCCAGCAGCTTCGTGGGACCGACTAATGAAAAACTGTTTTTT.

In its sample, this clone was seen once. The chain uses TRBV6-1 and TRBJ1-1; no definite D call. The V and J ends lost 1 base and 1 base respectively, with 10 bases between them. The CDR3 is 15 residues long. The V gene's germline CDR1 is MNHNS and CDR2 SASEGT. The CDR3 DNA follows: TGTGCCAGCAGTGAAGATCGGGCGGCGAACACTGAAGCTTTCTTT. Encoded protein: CASSEDRAANTEAFF.

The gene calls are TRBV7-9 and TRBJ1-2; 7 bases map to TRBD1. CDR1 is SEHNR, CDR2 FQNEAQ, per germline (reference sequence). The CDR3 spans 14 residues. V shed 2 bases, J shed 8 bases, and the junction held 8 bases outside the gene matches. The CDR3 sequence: CASSLSAGGLGYTF. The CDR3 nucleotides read TGTGCCAGCAGCTTATCGGCAGGGGGGCTCGGCTACACCTTC.

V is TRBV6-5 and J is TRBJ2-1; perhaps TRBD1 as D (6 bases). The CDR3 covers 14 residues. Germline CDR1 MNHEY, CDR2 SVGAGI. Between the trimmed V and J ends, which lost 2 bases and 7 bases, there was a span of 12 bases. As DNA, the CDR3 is TGTGCCAGCAGTTACCCCGGACAGAAGAATGAGCAGTTCTTC. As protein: CASSYPGQKNEQFF.

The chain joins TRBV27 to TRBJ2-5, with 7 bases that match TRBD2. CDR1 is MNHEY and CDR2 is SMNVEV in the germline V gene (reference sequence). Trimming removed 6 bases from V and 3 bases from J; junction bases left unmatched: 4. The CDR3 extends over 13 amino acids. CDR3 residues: CASRGRGEETQYF. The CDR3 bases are TGTGCCAGCAGGGGTCGGGGGGAAGAGACCCAGTACTTC.

The CDR3 reads CAWSPFSGRADEQFF. The CDR3 bases are TGTGCCTGGAGTCCTTTTAGCGGGAGGGCTGATGAGCAGTTCTTC. This chain uses TRBV30 with TRBJ2-1; TRBD2 matches 11 bases. CDR3 length: 15 residues. CDR1 GTSNPN and CDR2 SVGIG come from the germline V gene (reference sequence). Losses at the gene ends were 2 bases for V and 8 bases for J; bases not matched to a gene: 8. The variable domain in full, completed from reference TRBV30 and TRBJ2-1, reads SQTIHQWPATLVQPVGSPLSLECTVEGTSNPNLYWYRQAAGRGLQLLFYSVGIGQISSEVPQNLSASRPQDRQFILSSKKLLLSDSGFYLCAWSPFSGRADEQFFGPGTRLTVL.

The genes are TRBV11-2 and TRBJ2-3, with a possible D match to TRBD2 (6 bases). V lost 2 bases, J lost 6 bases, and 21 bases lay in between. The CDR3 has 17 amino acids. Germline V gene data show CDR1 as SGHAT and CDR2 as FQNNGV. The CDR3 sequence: CASSLMVGGAKSDTQYF. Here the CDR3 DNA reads TGTGCCAGCAGCTTAATGGTCGGCGGGGCCAAATCGGATACGCAGTATTTT.

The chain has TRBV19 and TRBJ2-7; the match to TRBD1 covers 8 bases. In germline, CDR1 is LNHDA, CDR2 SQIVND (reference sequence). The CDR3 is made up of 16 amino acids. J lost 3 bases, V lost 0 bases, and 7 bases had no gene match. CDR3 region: CASSIEGRGRNYEQYF. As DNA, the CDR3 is TGTGCCAGTAGTATAGAAGGCAGGGGGCGAAACTACGAGCAGTACTTC.

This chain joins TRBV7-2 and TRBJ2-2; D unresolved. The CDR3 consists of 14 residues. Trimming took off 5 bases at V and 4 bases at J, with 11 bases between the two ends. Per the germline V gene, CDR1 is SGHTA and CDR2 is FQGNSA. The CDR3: CASSPYGATGELFF. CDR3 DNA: TGTGCCAGCAGCCCCTACGGTGCCACCGGGGAGCTGTTTTTT.

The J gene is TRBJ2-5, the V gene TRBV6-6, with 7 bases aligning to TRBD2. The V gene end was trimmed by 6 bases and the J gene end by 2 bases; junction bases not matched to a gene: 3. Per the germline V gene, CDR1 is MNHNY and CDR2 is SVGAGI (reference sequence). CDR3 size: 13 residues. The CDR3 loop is CASSLAEQETQYF. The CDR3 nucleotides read TGTGCCAGCAGCCTAGCGGAACAAGAGACCCAGTACTTC.

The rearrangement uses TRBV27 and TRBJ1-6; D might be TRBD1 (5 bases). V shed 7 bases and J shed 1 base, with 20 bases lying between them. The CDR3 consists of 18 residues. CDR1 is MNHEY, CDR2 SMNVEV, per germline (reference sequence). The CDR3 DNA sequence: TGTGCCAGCACACCCAGCCACGGGGCGAGGTCCTATAATTCACCCCTCCACTTT. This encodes CASTPSHGARSYNSPLHF.

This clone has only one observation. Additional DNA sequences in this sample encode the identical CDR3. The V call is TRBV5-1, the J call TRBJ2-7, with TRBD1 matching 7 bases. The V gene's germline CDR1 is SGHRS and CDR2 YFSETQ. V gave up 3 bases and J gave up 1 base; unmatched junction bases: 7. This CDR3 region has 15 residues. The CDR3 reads CASSSPGQSSYEQYF. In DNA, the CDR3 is TGCGCCAGCAGCTCCCCGGGACAGTCGTCCTACGAGCAGTACTTC.

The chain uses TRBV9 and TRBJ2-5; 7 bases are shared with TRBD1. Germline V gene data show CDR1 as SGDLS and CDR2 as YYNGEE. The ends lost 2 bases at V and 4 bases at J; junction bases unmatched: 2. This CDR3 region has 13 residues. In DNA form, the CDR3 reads TGTGCCAGCAGCGTTACAGGGGTAGAGACCCAGTACTTC. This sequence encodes CASSVTGVETQYF. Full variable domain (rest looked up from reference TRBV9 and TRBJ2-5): DSGVTQTPKHLITATGQRVTLRCSPRSGDLSVYWYQQSLDQGLQFLIQYYNGEERAKGNILERFSAQQFPDLHSELNLSSLELGDSALYFCASSVTGVETQYFGPGTRLLVL.

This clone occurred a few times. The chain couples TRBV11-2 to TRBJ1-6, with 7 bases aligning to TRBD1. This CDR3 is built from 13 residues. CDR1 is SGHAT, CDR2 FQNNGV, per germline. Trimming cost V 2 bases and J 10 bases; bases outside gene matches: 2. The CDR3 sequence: CASSLTGESPLHF. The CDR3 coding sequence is TGTGCCAGCAGCTTAACAGGGGAGTCACCCCTCCACTTT.

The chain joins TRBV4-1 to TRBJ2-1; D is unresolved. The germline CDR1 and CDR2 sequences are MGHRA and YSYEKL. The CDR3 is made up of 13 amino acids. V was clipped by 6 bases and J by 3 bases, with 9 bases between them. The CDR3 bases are TGCGCCAGCAGGGCCCCGTTCTACAATGAGCAGTTCTTC. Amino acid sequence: CASRAPFYNEQFF.